Presented here are 24 T cell receptor beta chains from one specimen sequenced in a study of identifying expanded T cells in peripheral blood. Here immunoSEQ multiplex PCR was the method, and the copy in TCRdb shows in-frame clones only, minus some. The data contain tens of thousands of clones, over 75% of them singletons. Input material: blood. These receptors were collected from a person aged 18 to 70 in good health.

V is TRBV30 and J is TRBJ1-4; D gene uncertain. The CDR3 covers 15 residues. V lost 0 bases and J lost 5, with 13 bases in between. Germline-derived CDR1 and CDR2 are GTSNPN and SVGIG (reference sequence). CDR3 DNA: TGTGCCTGGAGTGTTCACCGGACCCCCAATGAAAAACTGTTTTTT. It translates to CAWSVHRTPNEKLFF. Full variable domain (outside the CDR3, taken from reference TRBV30 and TRBJ1-4): SQTIHQWPATLVQPVGSPLSLECTVEGTSNPNLYWYRQAAGRGLQLLFYSVGIGQISSEVPQNLSASRPQDRQFILSSKKLLLSDSGFYLCAWSVHRTPNEKLFFGSGTQLSVL.

This chain uses TRBV5-6 with TRBJ2-7; no definite D call. The CDR3 is 15 residues long. V was trimmed by 1 base and J by 3 bases, leaving 14 bases between them. Germline CDR1 and CDR2: SGHDT and YYEEEE. The CDR3 nucleotides are TGTGCCAGCAGCTTGAGGCGGATGGCTAACTACGAGCAGTACGTC. Its protein is CASSLRRMANYEQYV.

CDR3 region: CASRVGSVNEKLFF. Written as DNA, the CDR3 is TGTGCCAGCAGGGTGGGGTCTGTTAATGAAAAACTGTTTTTT. The chain employs TRBV2 and TRBJ1-4; D remains ambiguous. Germline V CDR1 and CDR2: SNHLY, FYNNEI. V lost 6 bases and J 4 bases, leaving 12 bases between the germline ends. This CDR3 has 14 amino acids. The whole variable domain, filled in from reference TRBV2 and TRBJ1-4, reads EPEVTQTPSHQVTQMGQEVILRCVPISNHLYFYWYRQILGQKVEFLVSFYNNEISEKSEIFDDQFSVERPDGSNFTLKIRSTKLEDSAMYFCASRVGSVNEKLFFGSGTQLSVL.

This chain joins TRBV4-3 and TRBJ2-3; TRBD2 aligns across 12 bases. The germline V gene encodes CDR1 LGHNA and CDR2 YSLEER. The CDR3 sequence is 18 residues long. V lost 1 base to trimming and J lost 5 bases; unmatched junction nucleotides: 10. CDR3 protein: CASSQAWLAGGPRDTQYF. CDR3 in DNA: TGCGCCAGCAGCCAAGCGTGGCTAGCGGGAGGGCCGAGAGATACGCAGTATTTT.

The rearrangement uses TRBV7-8 and TRBJ1-3; D might be TRBD1 (5 bases). The germline gives CDR1 SGHVS, CDR2 FQNEAQ. The CDR3 runs to 17 residues. Deletions cut 3 bases from V and 1 base from J, with 16 bases between. DNA of the CDR3: TGTGCCAGCAGCTTCATCGGGGCACCTAAGTCTGGAAACACCATATATTTT. Translated, it gives CASSFIGAPKSGNTIYF.

This clone was observed a single time. The rearrangement links TRBV21-1 to TRBJ1-1; the table's D call of TRBD1 was not tested on the DNA. TRBV21-1 is a pseudogene. CDR3 length: 17 amino acids. CDR3 amino acids: CASSKGPTNRASTEAFF. CDR3 nucleotide sequence: TGTGCCAGCAGCAAAGGCCCTACCAACAGGGCCAGCACTGAAGCTTTCTTT.

The chain joins TRBV4-2 to TRBJ1-2; tentative D call: TRBD1 (5 bases). The ends were cut back, 4 bases at V and 8 bases at J, with 17 bases in the middle. The CDR3 runs to 14 residues. Germline values: CDR1 LGHNA, CDR2 YNFKEQ. CDR3 coding DNA: TGTGCCAGCAGCCCCTCGGGGGGGGAGTGGGGCTACACCTTC. It yields the protein CASSPSGGEWGYTF.

The V gene is TRBV5-5, the J gene TRBJ2-3; weak D call: TRBD1 (5 bases). The V end lost 2 bases, the J end lost 2 bases, and 12 bases lay between the germline ends. The germline V gene encodes CDR1 SGHKS and CDR2 YYEKEE (reference sequence). The CDR3 length is 15 residues. CDR3 amino acids: CASSLGESNTDTQYF. In DNA form, the CDR3 reads TGTGCCAGCAGCTTAGGGGAAAGTAACACAGATACGCAGTATTTT. The entire variable domain, with the rest obtained from reference TRBV5-5 and TRBJ2-3, is as follows: DAGVTQSPTHLIKTRGQQVTLRCSPISGHKSVSWYQQVLGQGPQFIFQYYEKEERGRGNFPDRFSARQFPNYSSELNVNALLLGDSALYLCASSLGESNTDTQYFGPGTRLTVL.

Regarding this clone: A read error may produce the germline difference seen at one junction end. V and J are TRBV2 and TRBJ2-7; D unclear. Germline assignment: CDR1 SNHLY and CDR2 FYNNEI. This CDR3 comprises 12 residues. The CDR3 is CASTEVYYEQYF. For the CDR3, the DNA is TGTGCCAGCACTGAAGTATACTACGAGCAGTACTTC.

The chain combines TRBV29-1 with TRBJ1-2; TRBD1 is a possible D gene (6 bases). CDR1 and CDR2 from the germline V gene are SQVTM and ANQGSEA. The CDR3 is made up of 13 amino acids. The V end was cut by 7 bases, the J end by 4 bases, with 16 bases between. CDR3 sequence (DNA): TGCAGCGCCGTACAGGGCCAAGGCTATGGCTACACCTTC. Protein: CSAVQGQGYGYTF. Full variable domain (remainder filled in from reference TRBV29-1 and TRBJ1-2): SAVISQKPSRDICQRGTSLTIQCQVDSQVTMMFWYRQQPGQSLTLIATANQGSEATYESGFVIDKFPISRPNLTFSTLTVSNMSPEDSSIYLCSAVQGQGYGYTFGSGTRLTVV.

The rearrangement uses TRBV7-8 and TRBJ2-5; tentatively, D is TRBD1 (5 bases). Germline CDR1 and CDR2: SGHVS and FQNEAQ. V lost 0 bases and J lost 4, with 9 bases in between. This CDR3 spans 14 amino acids. CDR3 residues: CASSLAGVGETQYF. CDR3 DNA: TGTGCCAGCAGCTTAGCAGGGGTCGGAGAGACCCAGTACTTC.

Note on this clone: Germline and junction disagree at one end, which may indicate a read error. This chain links TRBV29-1 with TRBJ1-5; D remains ambiguous. The germline V gene encodes CDR1 SQVTM and CDR2 ANQGSEA. The CDR3 is made up of 13 amino acids. CDR3 region: CSVQEDSNQPQHF. DNA of the CDR3: TGCAGCGTTCAAGAAGATAGCAATCAGCCCCAGCATTTT.

The gene calls are TRBV6-5 and TRBJ2-7, with D maybe TRBD2 (5 bases). Germline CDR1 MNHEY, CDR2 SVGAGI. The CDR3 runs to 15 residues. The V end lost 0 bases, the J end lost 1 base, and 10 bases lay between the germline ends. The CDR3 DNA reads as TGTGCCAGCAGTTACTCGGGAGAGGTTTCCTACGAGCAGTACTTC. Amino acid sequence: CASSYSGEVSYEQYF.

This clone was found once. V and J are TRBV10-1 and TRBJ1-2, with a weak D call TRBD1 (5 bases). The CDR3 extends over 15 amino acids. The V end was cut by 4 bases, the J end by 3 bases, with 15 bases between. Germline V lookup: CDR1 WNHNN, CDR2 SYGVQD (reference sequence). The CDR3 protein is CASSVWSGWDYGYTF. Written as DNA, the CDR3 is TGCGCCAGCAGTGTCTGGTCAGGGTGGGACTATGGCTACACCTTC.

This chain joins TRBV10-3 and TRBJ2-7; TRBD2 aligns across 7 bases. Trimming took 9 bases from V and 1 from J; bases not matched to a gene: 12. The CDR3 consists of 15 residues. Germline values: CDR1 ENHRY, CDR2 SYGVKD. The CDR3 is CAIRPSGGVSYEQYF. For the CDR3, the DNA is TGTGCCATAAGACCCTCGGGAGGTGTTTCCTACGAGCAGTACTTC.

The chain uses TRBV29-1 and TRBJ1-4; no definite D call. The germline V and J ends were trimmed by 7 bases and 3 bases, with 21 bases remaining between them. Germline V gene data show CDR1 as SQVTM and CDR2 as ANQGSEA. This CDR3 is built from 16 residues. The CDR3 coding sequence is TGCAGCGCTGCCTATGCGTCAGGAAACGCTAATGAAAAACTGTTTTTT. It codes for CSAAYASGNANEKLFF.

The V call is TRBV7-2, the J call TRBJ2-4; possibly TRBD2 for D (6 bases). V lost 5 bases and J 9 bases, leaving 17 bases between the germline ends. The germline V gene has CDR1 SGHTA and CDR2 FQGNSA. The CDR3 has 14 amino acids. The chain's CDR3 is CASSKAGLAAIQYF. The CDR3 DNA reads as TGTGCCAGCAGCAAAGCGGGCCTAGCCGCCATTCAGTACTTC.

The chain combines TRBV2 with TRBJ2-5; D is unclear. In germline, CDR1 is SNHLY, CDR2 FYNNEI. Trimming removed 3 bases from V and 5 bases from J, with 4 bases in between. The CDR3 has 11 amino acids. CDR3 sequence: CASSDRETQYF. The CDR3 DNA reads as TGTGCCAGCAGTGATAGGGAGACCCAGTACTTC.

V usage is TRBV5-1 and J usage is TRBJ2-2, with unresolved D. With 3 bases removed from V and 4 bases from J, the gap between germline ends came to 10 bases. The CDR3 is 14 amino acids. Per the germline V gene, CDR1 is SGHRS and CDR2 is YFSETQ. CDR3 sequence reads: CASSSLGATGELFF. The CDR3 DNA reads as TGCGCCAGCAGCTCCCTGGGCGCCACCGGGGAGCTGTTTTTT.

The chain links TRBV7-9 to TRBJ1-4, with TRBD1 matching over 9 bases. CDR3 length: 15 amino acids. V trimming: 1 base; J trimming: 8 bases; junction bases outside the gene matches: 5. The germline V gene has CDR1 SEHNR and CDR2 FQNEAQ (reference sequence). The CDR3 loop reads CASSLVGQGVEKLFF. CDR3 nucleotide sequence: TGTGCCAGCAGCTTAGTGGGACAGGGTGTGGAAAAACTGTTTTTT.

This clone is a singleton in its sample. V is TRBV4-1 and J is TRBJ2-3, with TRBD2 identical over 10 bases. The CDR3 consists of 16 residues. Germline values: CDR1 MGHRA, CDR2 YSYEKL. Unmatched junction bases numbered 3, after V lost 2 bases and J lost 1 base. CDR3 DNA sequence: TGCGCCAGCAGCCAACTAGCGGGAGAGGGCACAGATACGCAGTATTTT. Amino acid sequence: CASSQLAGEGTDTQYF.

The V call is TRBV27, the J call TRBJ1-4; TRBD1 aligns across 8 bases. The CDR3 contains 14 residues. V lost 5 bases and J lost 7; bases outside the gene matches: 6. Germline CDR1 reads MNHEY; CDR2 reads SMNVEV (reference sequence). This CDR3 reads CASSTTGGSEKLFF. Written as DNA, the CDR3 is TGTGCCAGCAGTACTACAGGGGGGTCTGAAAAACTGTTTTTT.

The count of this clone is one. The rearrangement links TRBV30 to TRBJ1-4; D gene unclear. The CDR3 contains 14 residues. The germline V gene has CDR1 GTSNPN and CDR2 SVGIG (reference sequence). The germline V and J ends were trimmed by 0 bases and 3 bases, with 8 bases remaining between them. CDR3 DNA sequence: TGTGCCTGGAGTGTGTGGGGTCCTAATGAAAAACTGTTTTTT. Translation gives CAWSVWGPNEKLFF.

This rearrangement joins TRBV5-1 to TRBJ1-6; 9 bases align to TRBD1. Trimming at V came to 3 bases and at J to 12 bases, leaving 16 bases not matched to a gene. This CDR3 is built from 17 residues. Germline V gene sequence: CDR1 SGHRS, CDR2 YFSETQ. CDR3 bases: TGCGCCAGCAGCTCGTATTCTTTCGGACAGGGGAGGGAACCCCTCCACTTT. It encodes CASSSYSFGQGREPLHF.